This T cell receptor (beta chain) was obtained from a study of blood T cell repertoires in COVID-19. About the study: T cells, B-cell-depleted T cells, or PBMCs provided the cDNA or gDNA that served as material.

TCRdb's table, derived via immunoSEQ multiplex PCR, lists solely in-frame clones and lacks some. There are approximately 88,000 clones in the sample; roughly 74% occur only once, and 6.3% lies in the top ten. The CDR3 runs to 15 residues. Germline V CDR1 and CDR2: SGHTA, FQGNSA. The V gene end was trimmed by 5 bases and the J gene end by 0 bases; junction bases not matched to a gene: 6. The chain links TRBV7-2 to TRBJ1-1, with TRBD1 identical over 7 bases. Sequenced material: peripheral blood. The receptor comes from a man between 65 and 80 years old with COVID-19, enrolled during active disease. The CDR3 bases are TGTGCCAGCAGCCAACAGGGGCAGATGAACACTGAAGCTTTCTTT. Translated: CASSQQGQMNTEAFF.